What follows are 16 T cell receptor beta chains derived from one specimen sequenced in a study of patients and donors after allogeneic stem cell transplantation. MiXCR, run by TCRdb on the RT-PCR reads, gives a single entry per CDR3 protein. The data contain about 960,000 distinct CDR3 sequences, 15% to 20% of them singletons. The sample taken for sequencing was blood, either unsorted or a sorted T cell fraction (not recorded which). The receptors derive from a human donor who was either an allogeneic HSCT recipient or a stem cell or donor lymphocyte infusion donor (not recorded which). It is not recorded whose cells these are; they may come from a transplant donor.

The chain carries TRBV9 and TRBJ2-1; D remains ambiguous. The germline CDR1 and CDR2 sequences are SGDLS and YYNGEE. V was pared by 0 bases and J by 8 bases, with 12 bases between. The CDR3 totals 14 residues. CDR3 residues: CASSVAGPRDEQFF. CDR3 DNA sequence: TGTGCCAGCAGCGTAGCTGGGCCGCGTGATGAGCAGTTCTTC.

The genes are TRBV4-2 and TRBJ1-4; TRBD1 matches 7 bases. V shed 8 bases, J shed 7 bases, and the junction held 7 bases outside the gene matches. The germline V gene encodes CDR1 LGHNA and CDR2 YNFKEQ. The CDR3 has 13 residues. Here the CDR3 reads CASLDRAIEKLFF. The CDR3 DNA sequence: TGTGCCAGCCTCGACAGGGCGATTGAAAAACTGTTTTTT.

The table lists this clonotype with a few counts. The J gene is TRBJ1-3, the V gene TRBV15, with TRBD1 matching over 7 bases. With V trimmed by 2 bases and J by 0 bases, 10 bases remained unmatched. The length of the CDR3 is 18 residues. Germline V lookup: CDR1 LNHNV, CDR2 YYDKDF (reference sequence). CDR3 in amino acids: CATSRKASTGSSGNTIYF. The CDR3 DNA is TGTGCCACCAGCAGAAAGGCTTCGACAGGGAGCTCTGGAAACACCATATATTTT.

This clonotype was counted a few times. The chain employs TRBV7-9 and TRBJ1-6, with 10 bases identical to TRBD1. CDR3 length: 15 amino acids. Germline CDR1 reads SEHNR; CDR2 reads FQNEAQ (reference sequence). V was clipped by 2 bases and J by 14 bases; unmatched bases: 9. The CDR3 region is CASSLPGTGEFTLHF. DNA of the CDR3: TGTGCCAGCAGCTTACCCGGGACAGGGGAATTCACCCTCCACTTT.

The chain recombines TRBV4-1 with TRBJ1-1, with D possibly TRBD1 on 5 matching bases. The V end lost 5 bases, the J end lost 1 base, and 20 bases lay between the germline ends. The germline V gene has CDR1 MGHRA and CDR2 YSYEKL. The CDR3 contains 17 residues. The CDR3: CASSSHLGGRRNTEAFF. The CDR3 region has the DNA TGCGCCAGCAGCTCTCACCTTGGGGGACGGAGGAACACTGAAGCTTTCTTT.

This chain uses TRBV5-1 with TRBJ2-1, with 10 nucleotides matching TRBD2. The trim removed 2 bases at V and 5 bases at J, leaving 10 bases unmatched. Germline-derived CDR1 and CDR2 are SGHRS and YFSETQ. This CDR3 spans 17 amino acids. CDR3 nucleotide sequence: TGCGCCAGCAGCTTTGAGAAGGGACTAGCGATTAACAATGAGCAGTTCTTC. It codes for CASSFEKGLAINNEQFF.

This clonotype was seen a few times. The chain carries TRBV2 and TRBJ2-5; weak D call: TRBD2 (7 bases). V was cut by 3 bases and J by 8 bases, with 10 bases left in between. Looked up from germline, CDR1 is SNHLY and CDR2 is FYNNEI. The CDR3 has 12 amino acids. CDR3: CASSEAGATQYF. CDR3 nucleotide sequence: TGTGCCAGCAGTGAGGCGGGGGCCACCCAGTACTTC.

This clonotype came up many times. The J gene is TRBJ2-1, the V gene TRBV4-3; unclear D gene. Trimming removed 1 base at V and 7 bases at J, with 14 bases between. The CDR3 sequence is 15 residues long. Germline values: CDR1 LGHNA, CDR2 YSLEER. The DNA for the CDR3 is TGCGCCAGCAGCCAAGTGTGGGGAATGGGGAATGAGCAGTTCTTC. Its protein product is CASSQVWGMGNEQFF.

This clonotype was counted between two and nine times. This rearrangement joins TRBV6-2 or TRBV6-3 to TRBJ2-1, with 7 positions matching TRBD1. The CDR3 runs to 15 residues. V was pared by 6 bases and J by 5 bases, with 10 bases of the junction left unmatched. The germline V gene has CDR1 MNHEY and CDR2 SVGEGT. Written as DNA, the CDR3 is TGTGCCAGCAGGCTACAGGGGATTCCGCACAATGAGCAGTTCTTC. It encodes CASRLQGIPHNEQFF.

The chain links TRBV5-6 to TRBJ2-7; D is unresolved. The CDR3 is 15 residues long. Trimming removed 2 bases at V and 0 bases at J, with 12 bases between. Germline-derived CDR1 and CDR2 are SGHDT and YYEEEE. The CDR3 here is CASSFVAMSSYEQYF. The CDR3 bases are TGTGCCAGCAGCTTCGTGGCAATGAGCTCCTACGAGCAGTACTTC.

The J gene is TRBJ2-3, the V gene TRBV3-1; 8 positions match TRBD2. This CDR3 has 17 residues. Germline CDR1 LGHDT, CDR2 YNNKEL (reference sequence). The V gene end was trimmed by 4 bases and the J gene end by 2 bases; junction bases not matched to a gene: 11. CDR3 region: CASSRRSAGVHTDTQYF. In DNA form, the CDR3 reads TGTGCCAGCAGCCGAAGGTCAGCGGGGGTGCACACAGATACGCAGTATTTT.

This chain joins TRBV12-3 or TRBV12-4 and TRBJ2-7, with D tentatively TRBD2 (6 bases). This CDR3 spans 12 amino acids. V lost 8 bases, J lost 3 bases, and 11 bases lay in between. CDR3 sequence: CASRGSDYEQYF. CDR3 coding DNA: TGTGCCAGCCGGGGGTCCGACTACGAGCAGTACTTC.

The J gene is TRBJ1-2, the V gene TRBV12-3 or TRBV12-4; D uncertain. With 7 bases removed from V and 8 bases from J, the gap between germline ends came to 14 bases. The CDR3 is 12 amino acids. The CDR3 loop is CASTEGRKGYTF. The CDR3 DNA is TGTGCCAGCACGGAGGGAAGGAAGGGCTACACCTTC.

Note on this clonotype: A single base separates this from a much larger clone, so it may be a read error. The chain carries TRBV2 and TRBJ2-6; D gene unclear. CDR1 is SNHLY, CDR2 FYNNEI, per germline. The V gene lost 5 bases and the J gene lost 0 bases, with 5 bases spanning the gap. The CDR3 length is 14 residues. CDR3 nucleotide sequence: TGTGCCAGCAGTTTTGACTCTGGGGCCAACGTCCTGACTTTC. Protein: CASSFDSGANVLTF.

The table lists this clonotype with a few counts. The chain combines TRBV5-1 with TRBJ1-2; TRBD1 agrees at 7 bases. This CDR3 spans 15 amino acids. Germline V lookup: CDR1 SGHRS, CDR2 YFSETQ. V was clipped by 3 bases and J by 2 bases; unmatched bases: 7. The CDR3 nucleotides are TGCGCCAGCAGCTCCGCCGACAGGGCCAACTATGGCTACACCTTC. Protein: CASSSADRANYGYTF.

This clonotype showed up just a few times. The J gene is TRBJ1-3, the V gene TRBV9; tentatively, D is TRBD1 (5 bases). Germline CDR1 and CDR2: SGDLS and YYNGEE. This CDR3 is built from 13 residues. V shed 4 bases and J shed 8 bases, with 13 bases lying between them. CDR3 nucleotide sequence: TGTGCCAGCAGCCCCCGGTGGGGGGACACCATATATTTT. It codes for CASSPRWGDTIYF.